The clone carrying this T cell receptor beta chain was detected a few times. These data belong to a study of cytomegalovirus exposure and HLA in healthy donors. V was trimmed by 3 bases and J by 0 bases, leaving 8 bases between them. Germline CDR1 and CDR2: MGHRA and YSYEKL. The length of the CDR3 is 15 residues. Primers: 60 Vbeta forward and 13 Jbeta reverse. As originally analysed: In a later analysis, approximately 73 million unique TCR beta chains included roughly 11 million shared by two or more donors. TCRdb's table, derived via immunoSEQ multiplex PCR, lists solely in-frame clones and lacks some. That table supplies the V and J calls and clone size; D and trimming were determined from the DNA. The sample lists 150,000 to 200,000 clones; approximately 77% were seen once.

This rearrangement joins TRBV4-1 to TRBJ1-4; D remains ambiguous. The clonotype was recovered from a male donor in good health and CMV-seropositive. The specimen was PBMCs. CDR3 nucleotide sequence: TGCGCCAGCAGCCACTGGAGGGCAACTAATGAAAAACTGTTTTTT. It encodes CASSHWRATNEKLFF.